A single sample is the source of the 7 T cell receptor beta chains below, sequenced in a study of blood T cell repertoires in COVID-19. Produced via immunoSEQ multiplex PCR; TCRdb's table is partial and in-frame only. The profile shows 300,000 or so clones, approximately 89% of them singletons. Sequencing input: peripheral blood. The origin of the receptors is a woman younger than 45 who had recovered from COVID-19.

This chain joins TRBV6-6 and TRBJ1-1; the D gene is possibly TRBD1 (6 bases). Per germline, CDR1 MNHNY and CDR2 SVGAGI (reference sequence). Trimming took off 4 bases at V and 1 base at J, with 16 bases between the two ends. The CDR3 covers 16 residues. The CDR3 region is CASSSTHRAGNTEAFF. The DNA for the CDR3 is TGTGCCAGCAGTTCCACGCACAGGGCGGGGAACACTGAAGCTTTCTTT.

This sequence joins TRBV4-1 and TRBJ1-1; no clear D gene. The germline V gene encodes CDR1 MGHRA and CDR2 YSYEKL. The V end lost 0 bases, the J end lost 8 bases, and 7 bases lay between the germline ends. This CDR3 spans 12 amino acids. The CDR3 nucleotides read TGCGCCAGCAGCCAAGATCGTGGCGAAGCTTTCTTT. It yields the protein CASSQDRGEAFF.

V and J are TRBV9 and TRBJ2-1; D is possibly TRBD1 (6 bases). Between the trimmed V and J ends, which lost 0 bases and 2 bases, there was a span of 9 bases. Germline loops: CDR1 SGDLS, CDR2 YYNGEE. The CDR3 sequence is 15 residues long. The CDR3 sequence is CASSVGGQPYNEQFF. For the CDR3, the DNA is TGTGCCAGCAGCGTAGGGGGGCAGCCCTACAATGAGCAGTTCTTC.

This clone was recorded once. The DNA for the CDR3 is TGCGCCAGCAGCTTTGAGCACTATAATTCACCCCTCCACTTT. It translates to CASSFEHYNSPLHF. The chain is built from TRBV5-1 and TRBJ1-6; D remains ambiguous. Trimming took off 2 bases at V and 3 bases at J, with 6 bases between the two ends. The CDR3 is made up of 14 amino acids. Germline CDR1 is SGHRS and CDR2 is YFSETQ.

The chain links TRBV5-8 to TRBJ2-6, with TRBD1 matching 8 bases. The CDR3 spans 16 residues. The germline gives CDR1 SGHTS, CDR2 YDEGEE. Trimming took 3 bases from V and 0 from J; bases not matched to a gene: 2. In DNA form, the CDR3 reads TGTGCCAGCAGCTCCGGGACAGGCTCTGGGGCCAACGTCCTGACTTTC. This encodes CASSSGTGSGANVLTF.

The rearrangement uses TRBV18 and TRBJ2-3, with D hard to call. The V and J ends lost 1 base and 0 bases respectively, with 8 bases between them. Germline assignment: CDR1 KGHSH and CDR2 LQKENI. The CDR3 covers 15 residues. The CDR3 region is CASSPRQDSTDTQYF. Written as DNA, the CDR3 is TGTGCCAGCTCACCACGGCAGGATAGCACAGATACGCAGTATTTT.

Here the CDR3 DNA reads TGTGCCAGCAGTTCCATAGTGGGGGGCACTGAAGCTTTCTTT. It encodes CASSSIVGGTEAFF. This rearrangement joins TRBV28 to TRBJ1-1; D possibly corresponds to TRBD1 (5 bases). V lost 4 bases and J 4 bases, leaving 13 bases between the germline ends. The CDR3 is made up of 14 amino acids. Germline lookup yields CDR1 MDHEN and CDR2 SYDVKM.